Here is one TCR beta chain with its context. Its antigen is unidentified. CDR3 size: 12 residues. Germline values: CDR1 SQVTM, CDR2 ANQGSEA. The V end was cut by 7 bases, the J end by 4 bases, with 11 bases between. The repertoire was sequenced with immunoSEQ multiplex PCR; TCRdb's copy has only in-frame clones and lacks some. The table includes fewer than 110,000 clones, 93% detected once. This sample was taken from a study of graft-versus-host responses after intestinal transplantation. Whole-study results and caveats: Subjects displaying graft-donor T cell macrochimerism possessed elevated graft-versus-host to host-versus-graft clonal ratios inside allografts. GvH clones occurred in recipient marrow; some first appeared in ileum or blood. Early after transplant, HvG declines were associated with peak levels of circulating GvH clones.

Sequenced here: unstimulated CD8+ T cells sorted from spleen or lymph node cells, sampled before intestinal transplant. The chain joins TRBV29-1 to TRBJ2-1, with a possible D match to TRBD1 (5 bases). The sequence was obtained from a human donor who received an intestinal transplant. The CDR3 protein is CSATGRYNEQFF. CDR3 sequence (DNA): TGCAGCGCTACAGGTAGATACAATGAGCAGTTCTTC.